This TCR beta chain was captured by sequencing in a study of OX40 agonist ivuxolimab in advanced cancers. Study in general: Each patient was given ivuxolimab into a vein every 2 weeks, at 0.01 to 10 mg/kg. Prior checkpoint blockade (anti-PD-1, anti-PD-L1 or anti-CTLA-4) was permitted; around 40% had it. Whole-study findings and limits: Fewer expanded clones were found on average in CD4+ than in CD8+ T cells. At 0.1 to 3.0 mg/kg, clonal expansion of CD4+ and CD8+ blood T cells had occurred by week 6.

Data came from immunoSEQ multiplex PCR; TCRdb stores just in-frame clones and leaves some out. The data contain roughly 50,000 clones, roughly 90% of them singletons. As for this clone: Its antigen is unidentified.

The CDR3 spans 12 residues. Germline V lookup: CDR1 SNHLY, CDR2 FYNNEI. Trimming left V 4 bases short and J 5 bases short, with 7 bases between. The genes are TRBV2 and TRBJ2-3; D is undetermined. The sequence came from an adult with an advanced solid tumor such as melanoma, head and neck, liver or kidney cancer. The source material was CD4+ or CD8+ T cells sorted from blood, sampled in a trial of the OX40 agonist ivuxolimab. DNA of the CDR3: TGTGCCAGCAGTGGAGTGATAGATACGCAGTATTTT. Encoded protein: CASSGVIDTQYF.